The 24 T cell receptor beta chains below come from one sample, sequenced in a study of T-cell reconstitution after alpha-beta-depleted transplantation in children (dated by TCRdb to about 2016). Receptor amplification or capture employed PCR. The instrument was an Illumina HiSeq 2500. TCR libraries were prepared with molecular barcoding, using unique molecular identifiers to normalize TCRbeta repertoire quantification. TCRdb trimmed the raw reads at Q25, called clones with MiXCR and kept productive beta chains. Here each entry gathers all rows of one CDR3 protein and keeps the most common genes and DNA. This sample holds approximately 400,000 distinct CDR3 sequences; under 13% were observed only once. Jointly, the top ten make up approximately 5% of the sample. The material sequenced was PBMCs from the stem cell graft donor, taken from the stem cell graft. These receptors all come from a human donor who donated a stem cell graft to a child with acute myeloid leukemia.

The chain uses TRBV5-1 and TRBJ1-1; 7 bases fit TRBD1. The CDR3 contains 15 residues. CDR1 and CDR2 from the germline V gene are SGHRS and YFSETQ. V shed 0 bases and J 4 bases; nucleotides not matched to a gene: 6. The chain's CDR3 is CASSLGNDRATEAFF. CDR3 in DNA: TGCGCCAGCAGCTTGGGAAATGACAGGGCCACTGAAGCTTTCTTT.

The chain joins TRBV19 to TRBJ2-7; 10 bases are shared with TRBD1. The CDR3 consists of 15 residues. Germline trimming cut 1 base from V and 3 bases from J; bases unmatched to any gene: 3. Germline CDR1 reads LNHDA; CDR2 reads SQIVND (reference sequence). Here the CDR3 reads CASSIAGQGSYEQYF. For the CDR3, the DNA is TGTGCCAGTAGTATAGCGGGACAGGGGAGCTACGAGCAGTACTTC.

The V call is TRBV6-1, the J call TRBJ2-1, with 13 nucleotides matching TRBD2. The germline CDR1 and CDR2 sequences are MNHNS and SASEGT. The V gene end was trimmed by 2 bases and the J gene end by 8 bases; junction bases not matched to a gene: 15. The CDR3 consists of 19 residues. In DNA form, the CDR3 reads TGTGCCAGCAGTGAAAGGGGGCCGGGACTAGCGGGGACCCTATATGAGCAGTTCTTC. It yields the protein CASSERGPGLAGTLYEQFF.

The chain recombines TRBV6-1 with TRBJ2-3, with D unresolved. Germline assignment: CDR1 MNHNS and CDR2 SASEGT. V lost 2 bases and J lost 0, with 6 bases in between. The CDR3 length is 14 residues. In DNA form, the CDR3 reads TGTGCCAGCAGTGAATTTACGAGCACAGATACGCAGTATTTT. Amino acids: CASSEFTSTDTQYF.

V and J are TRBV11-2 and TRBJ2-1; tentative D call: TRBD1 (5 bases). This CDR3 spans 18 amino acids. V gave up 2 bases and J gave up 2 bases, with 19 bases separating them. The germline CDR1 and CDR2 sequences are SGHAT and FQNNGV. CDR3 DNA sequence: TGTGCCAGCAGCTTAATCTATCGTCGGACAAGAACCTACAATGAGCAGTTCTTC. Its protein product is CASSLIYRRTRTYNEQFF.

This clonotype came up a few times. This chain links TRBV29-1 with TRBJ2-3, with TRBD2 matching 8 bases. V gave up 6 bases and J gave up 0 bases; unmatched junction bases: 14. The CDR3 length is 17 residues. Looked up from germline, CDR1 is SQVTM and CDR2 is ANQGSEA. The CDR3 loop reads CSVGIREGWYSTDTQYF. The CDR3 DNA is TGCAGCGTGGGAATTCGGGAGGGCTGGTATAGCACAGATACGCAGTATTTT.

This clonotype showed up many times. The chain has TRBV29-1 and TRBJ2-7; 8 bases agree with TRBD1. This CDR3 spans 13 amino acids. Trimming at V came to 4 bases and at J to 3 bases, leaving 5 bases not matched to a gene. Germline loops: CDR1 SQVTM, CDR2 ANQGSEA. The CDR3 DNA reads TGCAGCGTTGGGACAGGGCGAAACTACGAGCAGTACTTC. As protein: CSVGTGRNYEQYF.

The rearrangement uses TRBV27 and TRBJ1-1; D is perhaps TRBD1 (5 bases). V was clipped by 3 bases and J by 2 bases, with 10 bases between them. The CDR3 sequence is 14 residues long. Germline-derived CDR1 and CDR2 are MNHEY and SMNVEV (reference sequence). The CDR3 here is CASSFGGFNTEAFF. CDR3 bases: TGTGCCAGCAGTTTCGGGGGTTTCAACACTGAAGCTTTCTTT.

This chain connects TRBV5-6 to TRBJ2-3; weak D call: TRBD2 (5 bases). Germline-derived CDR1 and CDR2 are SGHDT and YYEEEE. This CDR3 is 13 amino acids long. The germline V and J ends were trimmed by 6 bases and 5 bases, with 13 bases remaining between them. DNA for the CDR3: TGTGCCAGCACCCTCGGAGGTATAGATACGCAGTATTTT. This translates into CASTLGGIDTQYF.

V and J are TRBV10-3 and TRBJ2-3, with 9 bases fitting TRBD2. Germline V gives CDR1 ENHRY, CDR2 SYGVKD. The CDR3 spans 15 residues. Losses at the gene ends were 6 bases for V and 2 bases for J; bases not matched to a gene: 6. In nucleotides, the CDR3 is TGTGCCATCAGCGAGGAGCGGGGGGTCACAGATACGCAGTATTTT. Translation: CAISEERGVTDTQYF.

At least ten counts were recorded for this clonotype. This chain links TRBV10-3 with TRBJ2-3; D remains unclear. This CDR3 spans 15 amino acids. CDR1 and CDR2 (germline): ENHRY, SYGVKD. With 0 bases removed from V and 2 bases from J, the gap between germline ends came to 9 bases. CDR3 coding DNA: TGTGCCATCAGTGAGTCAGCTATAGCCACAGATACGCAGTATTTT. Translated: CAISESAIATDTQYF.

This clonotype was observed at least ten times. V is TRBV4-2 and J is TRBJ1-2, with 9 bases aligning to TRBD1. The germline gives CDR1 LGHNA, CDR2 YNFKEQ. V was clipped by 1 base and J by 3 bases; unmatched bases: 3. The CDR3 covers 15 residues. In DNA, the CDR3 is TGTGCCAGCAGCCAAGGGGACAGGGAGGACTATGGCTACACCTTC. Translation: CASSQGDREDYGYTF.

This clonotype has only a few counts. The CDR3 spells CASSQDVHNEQFF. DNA of the CDR3: TGCGCCAGCAGCCAAGACGTACACAATGAGCAGTTCTTC. V is TRBV5-1 and J is TRBJ2-1; D is ambiguous. The CDR3 covers 13 residues. Trimming took off 4 bases at V and 5 bases at J, with 10 bases between the two ends. Germline CDR1 and CDR2: SGHRS and YFSETQ.

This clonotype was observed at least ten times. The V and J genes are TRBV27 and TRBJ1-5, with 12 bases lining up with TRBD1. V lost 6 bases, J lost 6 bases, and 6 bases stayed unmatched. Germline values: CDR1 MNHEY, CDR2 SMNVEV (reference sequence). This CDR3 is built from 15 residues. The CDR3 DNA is TGTGCCAGCAGAGACGGGACAGGGGGCAGTCAGCCCCAGCATTTT. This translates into CASRDGTGGSQPQHF.

The DNA for the CDR3 is TGTGCCAGCAGCGTAACAGGGGGGGAAGCTTTCTTT. Translation: CASSVTGGEAFF. The chain has TRBV9 and TRBJ1-1; 8 positions match TRBD1. With V trimmed by 1 base and J by 8 bases, 1 base remained unmatched. The CDR3 is 12 amino acids. The germline V gene encodes CDR1 SGDLS and CDR2 YYNGEE.

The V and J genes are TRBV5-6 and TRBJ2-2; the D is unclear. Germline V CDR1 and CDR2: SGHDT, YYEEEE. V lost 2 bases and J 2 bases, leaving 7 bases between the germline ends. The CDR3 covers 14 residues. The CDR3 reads CASSFLRNTGELFF. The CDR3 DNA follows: TGTGCCAGCAGCTTTCTCAGAAACACCGGGGAGCTGTTTTTT. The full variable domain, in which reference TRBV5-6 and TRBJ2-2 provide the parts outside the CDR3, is DAGVTQSPTHLIKTRGQQVTLRCSPKSGHDTVSWYQQALGQGPQFIFQYYEEEERQRGNFPDRFSGHQFPNYSSELNVNALLLGDSALYLCASSFLRNTGELFFGEGSRLTVL.

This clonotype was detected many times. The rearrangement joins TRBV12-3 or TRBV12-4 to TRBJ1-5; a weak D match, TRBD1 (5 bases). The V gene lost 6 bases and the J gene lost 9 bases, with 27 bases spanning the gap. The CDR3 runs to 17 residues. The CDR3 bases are TGTGCCAGCAGCTTCTCCACCGGGGCCTCATCGGAGCGGCCCCAGCATTTT. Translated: CASSFSTGASSERPQHF.

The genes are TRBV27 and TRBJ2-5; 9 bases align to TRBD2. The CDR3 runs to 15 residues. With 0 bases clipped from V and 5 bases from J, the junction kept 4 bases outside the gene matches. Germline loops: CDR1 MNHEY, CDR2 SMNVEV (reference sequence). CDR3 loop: CASSLSPSGIETQYF. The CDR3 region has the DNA TGTGCCAGCAGTTTATCGCCTAGCGGGATTGAGACCCAGTACTTC.

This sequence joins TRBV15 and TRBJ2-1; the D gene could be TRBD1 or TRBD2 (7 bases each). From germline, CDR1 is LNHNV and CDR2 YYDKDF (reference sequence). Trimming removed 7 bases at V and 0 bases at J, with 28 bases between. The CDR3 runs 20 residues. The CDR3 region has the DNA TGTGCCACCACCCAGAGGGGCGGGAGCTCAGGGGGAAGCTCCTACAATGAGCAGTTCTTC. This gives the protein CATTQRGGSSGGSSYNEQFF.

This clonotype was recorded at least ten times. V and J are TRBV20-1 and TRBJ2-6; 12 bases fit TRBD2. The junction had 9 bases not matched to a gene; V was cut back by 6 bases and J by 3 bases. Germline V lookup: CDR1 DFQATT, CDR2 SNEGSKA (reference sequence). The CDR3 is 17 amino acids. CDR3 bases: TGCAGTGCCCCTCGGAGACTAGCGGGAGTTGGGGCCAACGTCCTGACTTTC. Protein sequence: CSAPRRLAGVGANVLTF.

In DNA form, the CDR3 reads TGTGCCAGCAGTCTTAAGGAGGAGGCAGATACGCAGTATTTT. Translating gives CASSLKEEADTQYF. The genes are TRBV7-3 and TRBJ2-3; D perhaps matches TRBD2 (5 bases). CDR1 is SGHTA and CDR2 is FQGTGA in the germline V gene. V was trimmed by 6 bases and J by 4 bases, leaving 14 bases between them. The CDR3 contains 14 residues.

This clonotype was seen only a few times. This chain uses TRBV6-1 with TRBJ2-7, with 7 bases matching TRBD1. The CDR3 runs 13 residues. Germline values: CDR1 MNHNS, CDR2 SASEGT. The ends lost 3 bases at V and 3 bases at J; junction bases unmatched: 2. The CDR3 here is CASSDGTVYEQYF. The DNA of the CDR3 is TGTGCCAGCAGTGATGGGACAGTCTACGAGCAGTACTTC.

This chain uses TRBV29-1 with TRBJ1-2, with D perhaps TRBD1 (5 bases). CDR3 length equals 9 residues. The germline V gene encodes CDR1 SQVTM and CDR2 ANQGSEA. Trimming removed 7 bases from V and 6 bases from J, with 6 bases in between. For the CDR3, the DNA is TGCAGCGCGGGGGATGGCTACACCTTC. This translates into CSAGDGYTF. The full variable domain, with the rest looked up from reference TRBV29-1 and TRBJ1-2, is SAVISQKPSRDICQRGTSLTIQCQVDSQVTMMFWYRQQPGQSLTLIATANQGSEATYESGFVIDKFPISRPNLTFSTLTVSNMSPEDSSIYLCSAGDGYTFGSGTRLTVV.

CDR3 sequence reads: CASSYWTQQGTEAFF. The CDR3 DNA sequence: TGTGCCAGCAGTTACTGGACCCAGCAGGGGACTGAAGCTTTCTTT. This chain connects TRBV6-5 to TRBJ1-1, with a possible D match to TRBD1 (6 bases). CDR3 length: 15 amino acids. Trimming removed 1 base at V and 5 bases at J, with 14 bases between. CDR1 and CDR2 from the germline V gene are MNHEY and SVGAGI.